The rows below give T cell receptor beta chains drawn from one sample of a study of regulatory T cells in long-lasting Graves disease. TCRdb re-analysed the multiplex PCR reads in MiXCR, keeping a single row per CDR3 protein. The sample shows about 460,000 distinct CDR3 sequences, about 22% of them seen only once. Sequences were derived from peripheral blood mononuclear cells (PBMCs), sampled when the disease was refractory, from a patient treated with antithyroid drugs. These receptors were collected from a female donor with Graves disease. Both conserved end residues are part of each CDR3. The D gene is left open where the match is weak. Where a row states a size, it is once, few, many or the class of an expanded clone; other rows omit it.

D gene: NA
V gene: TRBV19
J gene: TRBJ1-1
clone size: NA
CDR3 protein: CASSRTRRNTEAFF
CDR3 DNA: TGTGCCAGTAGTCGGACGAGGAGGAACACTGAAGCTTTCTTT

D gene: NA
V gene: TRBV11-1
J gene: TRBJ2-7
clone size: many
CDR3 protein: CASSSPRDFYEQYF
CDR3 DNA: TGTGCCAGCAGCTCCCCTAGGGACTTTTACGAGCAGTACTTC

D gene: NA
V gene: TRBV6-1
J gene: TRBJ1-2
clone size: many
CDR3 protein: CASSEESYGYTF
CDR3 DNA: TGTGCCAGCAGTGAAGAAAGTTATGGCTACACCTTC

D gene: NA
V gene: TRBV6-1
J gene: TRBJ1-2
clone size: NA
CDR3 protein: CATNGGINYGYTF
CDR3 DNA: TGTGCCACCAACGGGGGGATTAACTATGGCTACACCTTC

D gene: TRBD1
V gene: TRBV6-1
J gene: TRBJ1-1
clone size: NA
CDR3 protein: CASNHLRTGLNTEAFF
CDR3 DNA: TGTGCCAGCAACCACCTACGGACAGGGTTGAACACTGAAGCTTTCTTT

D gene: NA
V gene: TRBV11-3
J gene: TRBJ2-7
clone size: few
CDR3 protein: CASSLGPGGEQYF
CDR3 DNA: TGTGCCAGCAGCTTAGGTCCGGGCGGCGAGCAGTACTTC

D gene: NA
V gene: TRBV30
J gene: TRBJ1-4
clone size: once
CDR3 protein: CAWSHRSLGEKPFF
CDR3 DNA: TGTGCCTGGAGTCACAGGAGTCTCGGGGAAAAACCGTTTTTT

D gene: NA
V gene: TRBV12-3/TRBV12-4
J gene: TRBJ2-5
clone size: many
CDR3 protein: CASSFATARRATQYF
CDR3 DNA: TGTGCCAGCAGTTTCGCGACTGCGCGTCGAGCGACCCAGTACTTC

D gene: NA
V gene: TRBV6-2/TRBV6-3
J gene: TRBJ1-1
clone size: many
CDR3 protein: CASSYAGYTEAFF
CDR3 DNA: TGTGCCAGCAGTTACGCAGGGTACACTGAAGCTTTCTTT

D gene: NA
V gene: TRBV10-3
J gene: TRBJ1-1
clone size: few
CDR3 protein: CAISGSTGGNTEAFF
CDR3 DNA: TGTGCCATCAGTGGGTCGACCGGGGGGAACACTGAAGCTTTCTTT

D gene: NA
V gene: TRBV30
J gene: TRBJ1-5
clone size: NA
CDR3 protein: CAWNDSPNQPQHF
CDR3 DNA: TGTGCCTGGAACGACTCTCCGAATCAGCCCCAGCATTTT

D gene: NA
V gene: TRBV11-3
J gene: TRBJ1-1
clone size: few
CDR3 protein: CASSLRRNLNTEAFF
CDR3 DNA: TGTGCCAGCAGCCTGCGCCGAAACCTGAACACTGAAGCTTTCTTT

D gene: TRBD2
V gene: TRBV27
J gene: TRBJ2-7
clone size: many
CDR3 protein: CASSMTSGDTYEQYF
CDR3 DNA: TGTGCCAGCAGTATGACTAGCGGGGATACCTACGAGCAGTACTTC

D gene: NA
V gene: TRBV3-1
J gene: TRBJ2-7
clone size: few
CDR3 protein: CASSQAPWRANSYEQYF
CDR3 DNA: TGTGCCAGCAGCCAAGCCCCTTGGCGGGCCAACTCCTACGAGCAGTACTTC

D gene: NA
V gene: TRBV6-5
J gene: TRBJ2-6
clone size: NA
CDR3 protein: CASSYLTGTPSGANVLTF
CDR3 DNA: TGTGCCAGCAGTTACTTAACCGGGACACCTTCTGGGGCCAACGTCCTGACTTTC

D gene: NA
V gene: TRBV4-1
J gene: TRBJ2-7
clone size: many
CDR3 protein: CASSHQYEQYF
CDR3 DNA: TGCGCCAGCAGCCACCAGTACGAGCAGTACTTC

D gene: NA
V gene: TRBV12-3/TRBV12-4
J gene: TRBJ2-7
clone size: few
CDR3 protein: CASSLLQGPHEQYF
CDR3 DNA: TGTGCCAGCAGTTTACTCCAGGGACCCCACGAGCAGTACTTC

D gene: TRBD1
V gene: TRBV10-3
J gene: TRBJ2-7
clone size: few
CDR3 protein: CAISPGQETYEQYF
CDR3 DNA: TGTGCCATCAGTCCGGGACAGGAGACCTACGAGCAGTACTTC

D gene: NA
V gene: TRBV7-2
J gene: TRBJ2-2
clone size: NA
CDR3 protein: CASSLTGLRELFF
CDR3 DNA: TGTGCCAGCAGCTTGACTGGCCTACGGGAGCTGTTTTTT

D gene: NA
V gene: TRBV6-4
J gene: TRBJ1-2
clone size: NA
CDR3 protein: CASSPLYNSGTSYGYTF
CDR3 DNA: TGTGCCAGCAGTCCCCTTTACAACTCCGGCACAAGCTATGGCTACACCTTC

D gene: NA
V gene: TRBV7-2
J gene: TRBJ2-5
clone size: many
CDR3 protein: CASSSERIAQETQYF
CDR3 DNA: TGTGCCAGCAGCTCCGAACGGATCGCCCAAGAGACCCAGTACTTC

D gene: TRBD2
V gene: TRBV2
J gene: TRBJ2-3
clone size: few
CDR3 protein: CASRAGTSGADTQYF
CDR3 DNA: TGTGCCAGCAGGGCCGGGACTAGCGGGGCAGATACGCAGTATTTT

D gene: TRBD1
V gene: TRBV11-3
J gene: TRBJ2-7
clone size: many
CDR3 protein: CASSPRTGGYEQYF
CDR3 DNA: TGTGCCAGCAGCCCCCGGACAGGGGGCTACGAGCAGTACTTC